Following are 15 T cell receptor beta chains from one sample sequenced in a study of cytomegalovirus exposure and HLA in healthy donors. This table comes from immunoSEQ multiplex PCR, and its TCRdb copy is limited to in-frame clones, with some not included. The sample contains 130,000 or so clones, over 65% of which appear only once. What was sequenced was PBMCs. These receptors came from a woman between 25 and 40 years old in good health and CMV-seronegative.

In its sample, this clone is medium-sized. This chain joins TRBV19 and TRBJ1-2; TRBD1 is a possible D gene (6 bases). V was pared by 4 bases and J by 2 bases, with 11 bases between. The germline V gene has CDR1 LNHDA and CDR2 SQIVND (reference sequence). This CDR3 comprises 14 residues. CDR3: CASSTRGMNYGYTF. CDR3 coding DNA: TGTGCCAGTAGTACCAGGGGTATGAACTATGGCTACACCTTC.

The V gene is TRBV7-9, the J gene TRBJ2-1; TRBD1 is a possible D gene (5 bases). The CDR3 runs 13 residues. V was cut by 2 bases and J by 4 bases, with 6 bases left in between. CDR1 is SEHNR and CDR2 is FQNEAQ in the germline V gene (reference sequence). The CDR3 DNA follows: TGTGCCAGCAGCTTAAGGGGATACAATGAGCAGTTCTTC. Encoded protein: CASSLRGYNEQFF.

The rearrangement joins TRBV27 to TRBJ2-5, with a possible D match to TRBD1 (5 bases). Looked up from germline, CDR1 is MNHEY and CDR2 is SMNVEV (reference sequence). V lost 5 bases and J lost 5, with 15 bases in between. This CDR3 has 14 residues. CDR3 amino acids: CASSPHRSSETQYF. CDR3 nucleotide sequence: TGTGCCAGCAGTCCTCACAGGTCGTCCGAGACCCAGTACTTC.

V is TRBV6-5 and J is TRBJ1-1; D perhaps matches TRBD1 (6 bases). Germline assignment: CDR1 MNHEY and CDR2 SVGAGI. The CDR3 loop spans 14 amino acids. Trimming stripped 2 bases from V and 5 bases from J, with 12 bases between. CDR3 amino acids: CASSYEGVGTEAFF. The DNA for the CDR3 is TGTGCCAGCAGTTACGAGGGGGTAGGGACTGAAGCTTTCTTT.

The chain combines TRBV9 with TRBJ1-3, with D possibly TRBD1 on 5 matching bases. The V and J ends lost 0 bases and 0 bases respectively, with 7 bases between them. Germline CDR1 reads SGDLS; CDR2 reads YYNGEE. The CDR3 extends over 15 amino acids. The CDR3 loop reads CASSVDRGSGNTIYF. CDR3 nucleotides: TGTGCCAGCAGCGTAGATAGGGGCTCTGGAAACACCATATATTTT.

The rearrangement uses TRBV4-3 and TRBJ2-3, with 11 positions matching TRBD2. V trimming: 0 bases; J trimming: 2 bases; junction bases outside the gene matches: 7. Germline values: CDR1 LGHNA, CDR2 YSLEER. The CDR3 totals 18 residues. The DNA for the CDR3 is TGCGCCAGCAGCCAAGAAGCTCGGACTAGCGGGTTCACAGATACGCAGTATTTT. Protein: CASSQEARTSGFTDTQYF.

This clone was recorded only once. V gene TRBV6-5 combines with J gene TRBJ1-5; maybe TRBD1 (5 bases). V lost 8 bases to trimming and J lost 3 bases, with 14 bases between them. The CDR3 covers 14 residues. Germline V gives CDR1 MNHEY, CDR2 SVGAGI. The CDR3 region has the DNA TGTGCCAGCCAAAGGGCAGGGCACAATCAGCCCCAGCATTTT. Protein sequence: CASQRAGHNQPQHF.

This chain links TRBV7-2 with TRBJ2-3; D is perhaps TRBD1 (5 bases). The CDR3 length is 13 residues. Trimming removed 0 bases from V and 7 bases from J, with 8 bases in between. Germline lookup yields CDR1 SGHTA and CDR2 FQGNSA. The CDR3 sequence: CASSLARQNTQYF. In DNA form, the CDR3 reads TGTGCCAGCAGCTTAGCGCGACAGAATACGCAGTATTTT.

Only one count was recorded for this clone. V usage is TRBV5-4 and J usage is TRBJ2-1; 7 bases match TRBD1. Germline V CDR1 and CDR2: SGHNT, YYREEE (reference sequence). The CDR3 totals 16 residues. V trimming: 4 bases; J trimming: 1 base; junction bases outside the gene matches: 8. CDR3 bases: TGTGCCAGCAGCGGTAAGGGACAGAGATCCTACAATGAGCAGTTCTTC. This codes for CASSGKGQRSYNEQFF. The full variable domain, rest sourced from reference TRBV5-4 and TRBJ2-1, is ETGVTQSPTHLIKTRGQQVTLRCSSQSGHNTVSWYQQALGQGPQFIFQYYREEENGRGNFPPRFSGLQFPNYSSELNVNALELDDSALYLCASSGKGQRSYNEQFFGPGTRLTVL.

A remark on this clone: The identical CDR3 is also encoded by other nucleotide sequences in the sample. J is TRBJ1-4 and V is TRBV4-1, with 11 bases lining up with TRBD1. The ends lost 0 bases at V and 8 bases at J; junction bases unmatched: 2. CDR1 is MGHRA, CDR2 YSYEKL, per germline. This CDR3 region has 15 residues. CDR3 sequence (DNA): TGCGCCAGCAGCCAAGAGGGGACAGGGGGGGAAAAACTGTTTTTT. As protein: CASSQEGTGGEKLFF.

This chain links TRBV15 with TRBJ1-6; D ambiguous. CDR1 is LNHNV and CDR2 is YYDKDF in the germline V gene (reference sequence). Trimming pared 4 bases from V and 5 bases from J, leaving 9 bases between. This CDR3 spans 14 amino acids. CDR3 coding DNA: TGTGCCACCAGCAAGACTCGGGATAATTCACCCCTCCACTTT. Translating gives CATSKTRDNSPLHF.

V gene TRBV18 combines with J gene TRBJ1-2, with a tentative D call TRBD1 (6 bases). The CDR3 runs to 13 residues. Trimming shortened V by 3 bases and J by 2 bases, and 7 bases separated the two germline ends. The germline gives CDR1 KGHSH, CDR2 LQKENI. CDR3 bases: TGTGCCAGCTCACCGGACAGAAACTATGGCTACACCTTC. Protein: CASSPDRNYGYTF.

The chain recombines TRBV19 with TRBJ1-2; D unresolved. The CDR3 covers 13 residues. CDR1 LNHDA and CDR2 SQIVND come from the germline V gene (reference sequence). The V gene lost 0 bases and the J gene lost 8 bases, with 10 bases spanning the gap. The CDR3 is CASSIEGRGGYTF. For the CDR3, the DNA is TGTGCCAGTAGTATAGAAGGGAGAGGGGGCTACACCTTC. Variable domain in full (rest from reference TRBV19 and TRBJ1-2): DGGITQSPKYLFRKEGQNVTLSCEQNLNHDAMYWYRQDPGQGLRLIYYSQIVNDFQKGDIAEGYSVSREKKESFPLTVTSAQKNPTAFYLCASSIEGRGGYTFGSGTRLTVV.

The chain combines TRBV27 with TRBJ2-7; 10 nucleotides match TRBD2. Trimming cost V 3 bases and J 6 bases; bases outside gene matches: 8. Germline loops: CDR1 MNHEY, CDR2 SMNVEV (reference sequence). CDR3 length: 15 residues. CDR3 DNA: TGTGCCAGCAGTTTTCTGACTAGCGGGCTTCGCGAGCAGTACTTC. Its protein product is CASSFLTSGLREQYF.

This clone was seen once. The V and J genes are TRBV5-1 and TRBJ1-1, with D tentatively TRBD1 (6 bases). The CDR3 has 13 residues. Looked up from germline, CDR1 is SGHRS and CDR2 is YFSETQ. V gave up 1 base and J gave up 8 bases, with 12 bases separating them. CDR3 amino acids: CASSLFRGGEAFF. For the CDR3, the DNA is TGCGCCAGCAGCTTGTTCCGCGGGGGCGAAGCTTTCTTT.